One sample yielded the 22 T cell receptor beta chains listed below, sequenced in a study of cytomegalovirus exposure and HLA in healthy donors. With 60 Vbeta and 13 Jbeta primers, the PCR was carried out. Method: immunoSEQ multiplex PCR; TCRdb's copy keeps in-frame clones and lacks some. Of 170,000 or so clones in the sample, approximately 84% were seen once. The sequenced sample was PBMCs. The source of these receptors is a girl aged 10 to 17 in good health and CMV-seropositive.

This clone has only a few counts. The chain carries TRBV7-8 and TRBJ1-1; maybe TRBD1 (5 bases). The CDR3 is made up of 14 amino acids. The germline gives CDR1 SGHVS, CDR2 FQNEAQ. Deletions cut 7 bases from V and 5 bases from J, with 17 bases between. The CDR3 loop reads CASTPSGRRTEAFF. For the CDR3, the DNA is TGTGCCAGCACCCCCTCAGGGAGGAGAACTGAAGCTTTCTTT.

As DNA, the CDR3 is TGTGCCAGCAGCTTCGGTGCCGGACTAATTAAAAATGAGCAGTTCTTC. Translation: CASSFGAGLIKNEQFF. This chain uses TRBV13 with TRBJ2-1; D is possibly TRBD2 (6 bases). V lost 3 bases to trimming and J lost 7 bases, with 19 bases between them. The length of the CDR3 is 16 residues. Germline CDR1 is PRHDT and CDR2 is FYEKMQ (reference sequence).

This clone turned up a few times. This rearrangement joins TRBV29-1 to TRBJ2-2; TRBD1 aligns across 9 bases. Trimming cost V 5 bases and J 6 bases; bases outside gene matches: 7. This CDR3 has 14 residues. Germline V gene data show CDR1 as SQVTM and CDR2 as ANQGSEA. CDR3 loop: CSVSDRGEAGELFF. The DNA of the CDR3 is TGCAGCGTTTCCGACAGGGGGGAAGCCGGGGAGCTGTTTTTT.

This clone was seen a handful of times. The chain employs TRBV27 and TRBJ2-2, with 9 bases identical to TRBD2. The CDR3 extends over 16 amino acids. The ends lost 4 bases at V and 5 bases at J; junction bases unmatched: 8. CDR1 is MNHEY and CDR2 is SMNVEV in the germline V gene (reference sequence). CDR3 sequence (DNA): TGTGCCAGCAGTTCTCCAGCGGGGGGAAAAACCGGGGAGCTGTTTTTT. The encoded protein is CASSSPAGGKTGELFF.

The CDR3 DNA reads as TGCGCCAGCAGTGAACGCCCGCGCGGGGAGCTGTTTTTT. Translated: CASSERPRGELFF. The V gene is TRBV10-1, the J gene TRBJ2-2; D not resolved. The CDR3 spans 13 residues. Germline V gene data show CDR1 as WNHNN and CDR2 as SYGVQD (reference sequence). Trimming pared 3 bases from V and 7 bases from J, leaving 9 bases between.

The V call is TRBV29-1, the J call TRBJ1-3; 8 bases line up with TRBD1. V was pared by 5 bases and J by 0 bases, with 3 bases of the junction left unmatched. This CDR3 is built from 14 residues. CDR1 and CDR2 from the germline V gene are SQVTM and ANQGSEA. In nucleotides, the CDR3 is TGCAGCGTTTCTACAGGGGGCTCTGGAAACACCATATATTTT. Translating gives CSVSTGGSGNTIYF.

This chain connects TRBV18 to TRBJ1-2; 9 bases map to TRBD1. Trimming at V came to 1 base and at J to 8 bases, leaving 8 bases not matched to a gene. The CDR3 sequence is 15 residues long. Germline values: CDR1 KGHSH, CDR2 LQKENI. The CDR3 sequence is CASSPRTGQGGGYTF. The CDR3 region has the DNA TGTGCCAGCTCACCACGAACGGGACAGGGAGGGGGCTACACCTTC.

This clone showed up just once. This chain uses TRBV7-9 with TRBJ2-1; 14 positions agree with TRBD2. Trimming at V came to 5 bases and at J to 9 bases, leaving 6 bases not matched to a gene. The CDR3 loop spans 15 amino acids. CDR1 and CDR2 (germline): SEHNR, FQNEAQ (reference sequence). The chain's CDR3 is CASSGGLAGGGEQFF. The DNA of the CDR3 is TGTGCCAGCAGCGGAGGACTAGCGGGGGGTGGTGAGCAGTTCTTC.

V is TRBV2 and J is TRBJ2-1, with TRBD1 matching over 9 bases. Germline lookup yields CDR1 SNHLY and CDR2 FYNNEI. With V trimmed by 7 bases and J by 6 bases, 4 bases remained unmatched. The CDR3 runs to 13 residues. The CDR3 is CASMRDRVNEQFF. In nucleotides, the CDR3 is TGTGCCAGCATGAGGGACAGGGTCAATGAGCAGTTCTTC.

CDR3 nucleotides: TGTGCCAGCAGCTTGGACAGGGTCGTCTATGGCTACACCTTC. Residues: CASSLDRVVYGYTF. The chain employs TRBV5-4 and TRBJ1-2, with TRBD1 as a possible D gene (6 bases). Trimming took 0 bases from V and 4 from J, leaving 10 bases between them. The germline CDR1 and CDR2 sequences are SGHNT and YYREEE (reference sequence). The CDR3 loop spans 14 amino acids.

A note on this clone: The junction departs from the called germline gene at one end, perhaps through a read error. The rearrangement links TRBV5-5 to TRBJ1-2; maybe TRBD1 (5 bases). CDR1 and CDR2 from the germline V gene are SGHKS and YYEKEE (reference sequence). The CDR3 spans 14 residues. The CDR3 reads CASSLGRDSSTILF. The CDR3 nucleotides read TGTGCCAGCAGCTTGGGCAGGGACTCCTCCACAATTCTCTTC.

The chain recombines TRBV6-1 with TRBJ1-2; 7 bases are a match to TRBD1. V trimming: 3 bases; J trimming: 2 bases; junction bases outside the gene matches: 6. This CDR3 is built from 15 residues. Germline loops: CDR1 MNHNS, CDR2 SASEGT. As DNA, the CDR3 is TGTGCCAGCAGTGAGCCGGGACAGCGAAACTATGGCTACACCTTC. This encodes CASSEPGQRNYGYTF.

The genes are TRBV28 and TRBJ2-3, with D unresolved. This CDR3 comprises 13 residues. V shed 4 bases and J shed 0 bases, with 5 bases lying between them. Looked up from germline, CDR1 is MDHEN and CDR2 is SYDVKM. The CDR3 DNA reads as TGTGCCAGCAGTTCCCCTAGCACAGATACGCAGTATTTT. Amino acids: CASSSPSTDTQYF. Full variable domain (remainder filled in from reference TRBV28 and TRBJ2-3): DVKVTQSSRYLVKRTGEKVFLECVQDMDHENMFWYRQDPGLGLRLIYFSYDVKMKEKGDIPEGYSVSREKKERFSLILESASTNQTSMYLCASSSPSTDTQYFGPGTRLTVL.

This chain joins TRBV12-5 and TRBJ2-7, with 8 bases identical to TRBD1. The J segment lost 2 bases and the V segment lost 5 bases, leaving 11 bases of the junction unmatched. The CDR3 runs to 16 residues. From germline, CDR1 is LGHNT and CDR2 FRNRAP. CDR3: CASGPTGQGSPYEQYF. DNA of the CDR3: TGTGCTAGTGGTCCCACCGGACAGGGAAGTCCCTACGAGCAGTACTTC.

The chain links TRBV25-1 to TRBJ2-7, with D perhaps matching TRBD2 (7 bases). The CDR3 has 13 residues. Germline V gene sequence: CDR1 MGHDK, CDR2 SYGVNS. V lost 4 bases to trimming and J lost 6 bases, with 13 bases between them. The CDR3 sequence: CASSGWGGAEQYF. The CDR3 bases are TGTGCCAGCAGTGGGTGGGGGGGCGCCGAGCAGTACTTC.

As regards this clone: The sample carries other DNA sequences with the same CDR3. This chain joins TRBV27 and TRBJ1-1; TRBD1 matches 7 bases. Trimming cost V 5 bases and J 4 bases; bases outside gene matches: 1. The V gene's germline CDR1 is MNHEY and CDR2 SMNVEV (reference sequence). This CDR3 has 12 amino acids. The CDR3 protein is CASSNRGTEAFF. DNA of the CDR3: TGTGCCAGCAGTAACAGGGGCACTGAAGCTTTCTTT.

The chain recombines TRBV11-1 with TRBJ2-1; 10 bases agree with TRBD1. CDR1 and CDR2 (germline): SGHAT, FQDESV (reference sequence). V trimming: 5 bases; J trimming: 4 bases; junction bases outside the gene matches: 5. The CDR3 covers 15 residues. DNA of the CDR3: TGTGCCAGCAGCCCCGGGACAGGGGTATACAATGAGCAGTTCTTC. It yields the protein CASSPGTGVYNEQFF.

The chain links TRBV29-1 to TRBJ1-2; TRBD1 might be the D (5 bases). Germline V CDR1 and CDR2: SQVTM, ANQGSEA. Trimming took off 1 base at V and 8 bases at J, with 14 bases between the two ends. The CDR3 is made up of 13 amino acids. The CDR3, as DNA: TGCAGCGTTGAAGGGGTTGACAGAATGGGCTACACCTTC. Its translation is CSVEGVDRMGYTF.

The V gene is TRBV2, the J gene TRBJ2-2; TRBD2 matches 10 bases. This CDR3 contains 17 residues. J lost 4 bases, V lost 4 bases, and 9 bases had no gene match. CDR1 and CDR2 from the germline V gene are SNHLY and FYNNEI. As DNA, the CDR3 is TGTGCCAGCAGTGGAACTAGCGGGGTGCGTAGCACCGGGGAGCTGTTTTTT. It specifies CASSGTSGVRSTGELFF.

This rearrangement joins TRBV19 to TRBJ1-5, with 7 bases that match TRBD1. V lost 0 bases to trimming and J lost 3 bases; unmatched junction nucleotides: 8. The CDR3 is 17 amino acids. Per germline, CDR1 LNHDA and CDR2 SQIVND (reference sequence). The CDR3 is CASSIDVGQPSNQPQHF. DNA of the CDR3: TGTGCCAGTAGTATAGATGTGGGACAGCCTTCCAATCAGCCCCAGCATTTT.

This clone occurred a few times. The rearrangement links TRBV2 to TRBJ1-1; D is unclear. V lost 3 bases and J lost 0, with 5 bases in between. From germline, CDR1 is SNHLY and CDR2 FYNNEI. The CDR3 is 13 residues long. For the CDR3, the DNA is TGTGCCAGCAGTGAGTACATGAACACTGAAGCTTTCTTT. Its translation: CASSEYMNTEAFF.

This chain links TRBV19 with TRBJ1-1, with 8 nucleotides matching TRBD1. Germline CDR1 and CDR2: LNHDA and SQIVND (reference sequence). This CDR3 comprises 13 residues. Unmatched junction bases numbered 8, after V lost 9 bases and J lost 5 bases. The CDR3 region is CASHTGGGTEAFF. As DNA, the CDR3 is TGTGCCAGCCACACAGGGGGGGGGACTGAAGCTTTCTTT.